The present T cell receptor (beta chain) was sequenced within a study of glioma-infiltrating T cells. About the research overall: Samples included WHO grade II oligodendrogliomas or astrocytomas and initial-diagnosis grade IV glioblastomas.

V was pared by 5 bases and J by 8 bases, with 7 bases between. Germline CDR1 is DFQATT and CDR2 is SNEGSKA (reference sequence). This CDR3 is 11 amino acids long. This clonotype showed up many times. Using RNA template, CDR3s of TCR alpha and beta were amplified with iRepertoire arm-PCR. A single record per CDR3 protein comes from TCRdb applying MiXCR to the multiplex PCR reads. The sample holds about 410,000 distinct CDR3 sequences; approximately 42% are singletons and the top ten take 12%. This receptor was taken from a human donor with low-grade glioma or glioblastoma, undergoing nonglioma brain surgery, or in good health (not recorded which). The sequenced material came from glioma tissue, nonneoplastic brain tissue, or PBMCs (not recorded which). The J gene is TRBJ1-6, the V gene TRBV20-1; D uncertain. The CDR3 region is CSALPDSPLHF. DNA for the CDR3: TGCAGTGCTTTACCGGATTCACCCCTCCACTTT.